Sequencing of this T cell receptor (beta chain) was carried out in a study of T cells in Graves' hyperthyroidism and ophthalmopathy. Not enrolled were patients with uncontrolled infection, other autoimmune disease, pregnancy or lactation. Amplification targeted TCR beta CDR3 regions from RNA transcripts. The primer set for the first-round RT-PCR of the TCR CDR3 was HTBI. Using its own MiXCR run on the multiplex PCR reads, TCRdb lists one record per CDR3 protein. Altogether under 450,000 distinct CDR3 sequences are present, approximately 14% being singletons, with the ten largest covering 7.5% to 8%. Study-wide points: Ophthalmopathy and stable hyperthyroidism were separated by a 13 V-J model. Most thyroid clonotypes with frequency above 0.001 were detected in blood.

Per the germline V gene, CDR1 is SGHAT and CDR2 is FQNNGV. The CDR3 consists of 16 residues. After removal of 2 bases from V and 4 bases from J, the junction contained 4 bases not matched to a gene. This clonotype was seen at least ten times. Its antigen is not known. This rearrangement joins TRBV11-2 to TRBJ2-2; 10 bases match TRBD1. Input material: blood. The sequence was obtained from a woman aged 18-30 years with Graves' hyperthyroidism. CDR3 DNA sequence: TGTGCCAGCAGCTTAACGGGACAGGGGTTCACCGGGGAGCTGTTTTTT. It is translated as CASSLTGQGFTGELFF.